Listed below are T cell receptor beta chains from one sample, sequenced in a study of tumor and adjacent non-tumor tissue in lung cancer. TCRdb redid the calling of the multiplex PCR reads with MiXCR, one entry per CDR3 protein. This table holds about 93,000 distinct CDR3 sequences, around 57% found once. The sample comprised lung tumor tissue. Receptors were obtained from a man aged 65 to 85 with non-small cell lung cancer. Both conserved end residues are part of each CDR3. D genes are given only for firm matches. For some rows the clone size is stated as once, few or many, or as a class when expanded; others skip it.

clone_size d_call j_call v_call cdr3_aa cdr3_nt
many - TRBJ2-7 TRBV20-1 CSARGGAASYEQYF TGCAGTGCTAGAGGAGGGGCAGCCTCCTACGAGCAGTACTTC
- TRBD2 TRBJ2-1 TRBV6-4 CASSLTSGWEQFF TGTGCCAGCAGCCTAACTAGCGGCTGGGAGCAGTTCTTC
- - TRBJ2-2 TRBV6-1 CASLFKAVGYTWELYF TGTGCCAGCTTATTCAAAGCCGTGGGTTACACCTGGGAGCTGTATTTT
few TRBD1 TRBJ1-2 TRBV5-6 CASNHTPGQGIPGYTF TGTGCCAGCAACCACACACCTGGACAGGGGATTCCTGGCTACACCTTC
- - TRBJ2-3 TRBV29-1 CSVLSARKDTQCF TGCAGCGTCCTTTCGGCTAGGAAAGATACTCAGTGTTTT
few - TRBJ2-6 TRBV7-9 CASSYTGFAGANVLIF TGTGCCAGCAGCTATACAGGGTTTGCTGGGGCCAACGTCCTGATTTTC
- TRBD1 TRBJ1-4 TRBV5-1 CASRTGDSGTNEKLFF TGCGCCAGCAGAACGGGGGACAGCGGAACTAATGAAAAACTGTTTTTT
- - TRBJ2-1 TRBV11-2 CAGSPGMGGYNEQFF TGTGCCGGCAGCCCGGGGATGGGAGGTTACAACGAGCAGTTCTTC
few - TRBJ2-7 TRBV28 CASSRGSTYEQHF TGTGCCAGCAGTAGGGGCTCAACCTACGAGCAGCACTTC
- - TRBJ2-7 TRBV11-2 CVSSLWGCEQYF TGTGTCAGCAGCTTATGGGGATGCGAGCAGTACTTC
- TRBD2 TRBJ2-7 TRBV10-3 CAIRQAGSYEQYF TGTGCCATCAGACAAGCGGGAAGCTATGAGCAGTACTTC
- TRBD1 TRBJ2-4 TRBV29-1 CGVGLGQVGGIQYF TGCGGTGTTGGCCTGGGACAGGTGGGCGGCATTCAGTACTTC
- - TRBJ2-2 TRBV10-3 CTISPSDVTGGLFF TGTACCATCAGTCCGTCGGACGTCACCGGGGGGCTGTTTTTT
- - TRBJ2-5 TRBV4-1 CASRKGNHGQRETQYF TGCGCCAGCAGGAAAGGAAATCACGGGCAGAGGGAGACCCAGTACTTC
many TRBD1 TRBJ1-6 TRBV6-1 CASSGQGDNSPLHF TGTGCCAGCAGCGGACAGGGGGATAATTCACCCCTCCACTTT
- TRBD2 TRBJ2-1 TRBV12-5 CASGLEKCGRSYIEQFF TGTGCTAGTGGTTTGGAGAAGTGCGGGAGGTCCTACATTGAGCAGTTCTTC
- TRBD2 TRBJ2-1 TRBV20-1 CSAREASGGGEQFF TGCAGTGCTAGAGAGGCTAGCGGGGGAGGTGAGCAGTTCTTC
- TRBD2 TRBJ2-3 TRBV20-1 CSARSTSGGPGDTQYF TGCAGTGCTAGATCGACTAGCGGGGGACCTGGAGATACGCAGTATTTT
- - TRBJ2-5 TRBV4-1 CASSQVVSKGETHHF TGCGCCAGCAGCCAAGTGGTCAGCAAGGGTGAGACCCATCACTTC
few - TRBJ1-5 TRBV28 CASSQLARQANQPQHF TGTGCCAGCAGTCAACTAGCTCGACAGGCCAATCAGCCCCAGCATTTT
- TRBD2 TRBJ2-1 TRBV4-1 CASSHPPNSGSSYNEQFF TGCGCCAGCAGTCACCCTCCGAACAGCGGGAGTAGTTACAATGAGCAGTTCTTC
- - TRBJ2-7 TRBV29-1 CSTQGPYYEQYF TGCAGCACGCAGGGACCCTACTATGAGCAGTACTTC
- TRBD1 TRBJ1-5 TRBV28 CASRSRTGRSQPQHF TGTGCCAGCAGATCCCGGACAGGCCGCAGTCAGCCCCAGCATTTT
- TRBD2 TRBJ2-3 TRBV28 CASSLSACGRADTQYF TGTGCCAGCAGTTTAAGTGCTTGCGGGAGAGCTGATACGCAGTATTTT
- TRBD1 TRBJ1-1 TRBV10-3 CVIGGGQGARTEAFF TGTGTCATCGGTGGGGGACAGGGGGCTAGGACTGAAGCTTTCTTT
once - TRBJ2-2 TRBV11-2 CAGSLLVATNNGELFF TGTGCCGGCAGCTTGTTAGTGGCCACGAACAACGGGGAGCTGTTTTTT
- - TRBJ2-1 TRBV24-1 CATSGSVSYNEQLF TGTGCCACCAGTGGGTCAGTCTCCTACAATGAGCAGTTATTC
many - TRBJ2-7 TRBV7-9 CASSPGGYEQYF TGTGCCAGCAGCCCTGGGGGCTACGAGCAGTACTTC
few - TRBJ2-1 TRBV29-1 CSVLTDSSYNEQSF TGCAGTGTTCTTACAGACAGCTCCTACAATGAGCAGTCCTTC
- TRBD2 TRBJ2-1 TRBV20-1 CSAPRAGVYNEQFF TGCAGTGCACCGCGTGCGGGGGTCTACAATGAGCAGTTCTTC
- - TRBJ1-3 TRBV11-2 CASSLGRVTGSTIYF TGTGCCAGCAGCCTAGGAAGGGTTACTGGAAGCACCATATATTTT
many - TRBJ2-5 TRBV6-5 CASSYSIMGPKYF TGTGCCAGCAGTTACTCGATAATGGGGCCGAAATACTTC
- TRBD1 TRBJ2-2 TRBV7-7 CASSLDRGSSGLFF TGTGCTAGCAGCTTGGACAGGGGCTCGAGTGGGCTGTTTTTT
medium-sized - TRBJ1-5 TRBV11-2 CASSGGWGAGQPQHF TGTGCCAGCAGCGGTGGGTGGGGGGCTGGCCAGCCCCAGCATTTT
few TRBD2 TRBJ2-2 TRBV20-1 CSARASGGGTGELSF TGCAGTGCTAGAGCGAGCGGGGGGGGTACCGGGGAGCTGTCCTTT
- - TRBJ2-5 TRBV5-4 CASSLEAYQEAQYF TGTGCCAGCAGCTTGGAGGCATACCAAGAGGCCCAATACTTC
many - TRBJ2-7 TRBV20-1 CSASGGGPGGYEQYF TGCAGTGCTAGTGGCGGGGGCCCCGGAGGCTACGAGCAGTACTTC
few - TRBJ1-2 TRBV28 CASYEYYGYTF TGTGCCAGTTACGAGTACTATGGCTACACCTTC
many - TRBJ2-7 TRBV4-1 CASSQVDSYEQYF TGCGCCAGCAGCCAGGTTGACAGCTACGAGCAGTACTTC
- - TRBJ1-2 TRBV11-2 CASSVSTGYYGYTF TGTGCCAGCAGTGTCTCTACAGGGTACTATGGCTACACCTTC
many - TRBJ2-5 TRBV29-1 CSAAAGAETQYF TGCAGCGCGGCGGCCGGGGCAGAGACCCAGTACTTC
- - TRBJ2-2 TRBV4-2 CTSSQATGELFF TGTACCAGCAGCCAAGCGACGGGGGAGCTGTTTTTT
- - TRBJ1-2 TRBV10-2 CAGRPTEDYDYTF TGCGCCGGCAGACCGACAGAGGACTATGACTACACCTTC
many TRBD1 TRBJ1-3 TRBV5-4 CASSLTGDGNTIYF TGTGCCAGCAGCTTGACAGGGGACGGAAACACCATATATTTT
once - TRBJ2-4 TRBV20-1 CSASKQKNIQYF TGCAGTGCTAGTAAACAGAAAAACATTCAGTACTTC
many - TRBJ2-5 TRBV30 CAWSPLETQYF TGTGCCTGGAGCCCCCTTGAGACCCAGTACTTC
few - TRBJ2-6 TRBV5-4 CASTPESGADVLTF TGTGCCAGCACCCCGGAGTCTGGGGCCGATGTCCTGACTTTC
few - TRBJ1-6 TRBV20-1 CSAIDRSTYNSPLHF TGCAGTGCGATAGACAGGTCCACCTATAATTCACCCCTCCACTTT
- TRBD1 TRBJ2-5 TRBV6-6 CASSYSGDRRETQYF TGTGCCAGCAGCTACTCTGGGGACAGGCGGGAGACCCAGTACTTC
once - TRBJ2-1 TRBV11-3 CASSLDWEANNEQFF TGTGCCAGCAGCTTAGATTGGGAAGCTAACAATGAGCAGTTCTTC
many - TRBJ1-1 TRBV20-1 CSVGNRNTEAFF TGCAGTGTAGGGAACAGGAACACTGAAGCTTTCTTT
once - TRBJ1-6 TRBV6-6 CASKNQGNSPLHF TGTGCAAGCAAGAATCAGGGTAATTCACCCCTCCACTTT
- TRBD1 TRBJ2-5 TRBV29-1 CNVAQGAGETQYF TGTAACGTAGCACAGGGGGCAGGGGAGACCCAGTACTTC
- - TRBJ2-3 TRBV11-3 CTSSFGIGSTDSQYF TGTACCAGCAGCTTTGGGATAGGGAGCACAGATTCGCAGTATTTT
- - TRBJ2-7 TRBV29-1 CNAGHDEHYF TGCAACGCCGGACACGACGAGCACTACTTC
- - TRBJ1-5 TRBV11-2 CVSSLDARNQPQHF TGTGTCAGCAGCTTAGATGCGAGGAACCAGCCCCAGCATTTT
once TRBD2 TRBJ2-1 TRBV11-2 CASNRRLAGGPGANEQFF TGTGCCAGCAACCGCAGACTAGCGGGGGGGCCAGGGGCAAATGAGCAGTTCTTC
- - TRBJ2-7 TRBV29-1 CSVAYRGRPYEQYF TGCAGCGTCGCCTATCGGGGCAGACCCTACGAGCAGTACTTC
- - TRBJ2-5 TRBV11-2 CTSNPRSRETQYF TGTACCAGTAACCCCCGATCTAGAGAGACCCAGTACTTT